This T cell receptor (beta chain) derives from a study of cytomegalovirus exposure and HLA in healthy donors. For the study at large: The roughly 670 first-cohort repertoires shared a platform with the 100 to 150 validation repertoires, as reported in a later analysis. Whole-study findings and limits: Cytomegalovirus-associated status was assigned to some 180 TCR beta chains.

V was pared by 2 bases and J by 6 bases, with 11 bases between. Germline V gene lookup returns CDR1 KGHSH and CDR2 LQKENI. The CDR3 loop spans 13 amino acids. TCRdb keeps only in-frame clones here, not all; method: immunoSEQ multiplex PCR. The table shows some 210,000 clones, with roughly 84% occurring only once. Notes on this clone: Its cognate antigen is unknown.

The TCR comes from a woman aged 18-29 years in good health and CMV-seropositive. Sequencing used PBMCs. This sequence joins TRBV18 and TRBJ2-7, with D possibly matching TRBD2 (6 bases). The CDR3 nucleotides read TGTGCCAGCTCACCAGACGTGGGGGGCGAGCAGTACTTC. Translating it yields CASSPDVGGEQYF.